The 27 T cell receptor beta chains below all came from one sample that was sequenced in a study of T cell responses to AZD1222 COVID-19 vaccine. Using immunoSEQ multiplex PCR, the repertoire was profiled, and TCRdb retains in-frame clones only, with some absent. The sample consists of approximately 130,000 clones, over 85% of them appearing once. Material: peripheral blood, obtained on day 0 of AZD1222 vaccination. These receptors were collected from an adult in good health.

The rearrangement joins TRBV7-6 to TRBJ2-5; D is undetermined. CDR3 size: 15 residues. Deletions cut 1 base from V and 0 bases from J, with 9 bases between. The germline V gene has CDR1 SGHVS and CDR2 FNYEAQ. The CDR3 nucleotides are TGTGCCAGCAGCTTAGAAAGACGGAACCAAGAGACCCAGTACTTC. Residues: CASSLERRNQETQYF.

This clone showed up just once. The chain is built from TRBV9 and TRBJ2-3, with a tentative D call TRBD1 (7 bases). The germline gives CDR1 SGDLS, CDR2 YYNGEE. CDR3 size: 16 residues. Trimming shortened V by 5 bases and J by 2 bases, and 18 bases separated the two germline ends. CDR3 amino acids: CASSRNAGQFTDTQYF. DNA of the CDR3: TGTGCCAGCAGTCGTAATGCGGGACAGTTCACAGATACGCAGTATTTT.

The rearrangement joins TRBV7-8 to TRBJ2-1; 11 nucleotides align to TRBD2. CDR1 is SGHVS and CDR2 is FQNEAQ in the germline V gene. The CDR3 covers 14 residues. With V trimmed by 7 bases and J by 7 bases, 6 bases remained unmatched. CDR3 sequence (DNA): TGTGCCAGCACCATTGGACTAGCGGGTAATGAGCAGTTCTTC. As protein: CASTIGLAGNEQFF.

The V and J genes are TRBV10-3 and TRBJ1-1; maybe TRBD1 (6 bases). This CDR3 has 13 residues. The germline V gene encodes CDR1 ENHRY and CDR2 SYGVKD. V was trimmed by 3 bases and J by 5 bases, leaving 10 bases between them. The CDR3: CAISDLQGTEAFF. In DNA form, the CDR3 reads TGTGCCATCAGTGACCTACAGGGAACTGAAGCTTTCTTT.

The chain links TRBV24-1 to TRBJ2-5; TRBD1 matches at 7 bases. The length of the CDR3 is 13 residues. In germline, CDR1 is KGHDR, CDR2 SFDVKD. V lost 5 bases, J lost 2 bases, and 1 base stayed unmatched. The CDR3 DNA follows: TGTGCCACCAGTGTACAGGGGCAAGAGACCCAGTACTTC. This sequence encodes CATSVQGQETQYF.

This chain connects TRBV4-2 to TRBJ1-6, with TRBD1 as a possible D gene (6 bases). The V end was cut by 1 base, the J end by 7 bases, with 11 bases between. The CDR3 runs 15 residues. The germline V gene has CDR1 LGHNA and CDR2 YNFKEQ. The CDR3 region is CASSQVGRGNSPLHF. CDR3 DNA: TGTGCCAGCAGCCAAGTTGGCAGGGGAAATTCACCCCTCCACTTT.

The J gene is TRBJ1-1, the V gene TRBV28; D is possibly TRBD1 (6 bases). Looked up from germline, CDR1 is MDHEN and CDR2 is SYDVKM. There are 13 residues in the CDR3. V was trimmed by 6 bases and J by 5 bases, leaving 13 bases between them. The CDR3 protein is CASRPYRATEAFF. In DNA form, the CDR3 reads TGTGCCAGCAGACCCTACAGGGCTACTGAAGCTTTCTTT.

The rearrangement uses TRBV2 and TRBJ1-1; 7 positions match TRBD1. The CDR3 length is 13 residues. The V and J ends lost 4 bases and 5 bases, in that order; junction bases with no gene match: 4. Germline-derived CDR1 and CDR2 are SNHLY and FYNNEI. As DNA, the CDR3 is TGTGCCAGCAGTGTACAGGGGCTAACTGAAGCTTTCTTT. Residues: CASSVQGLTEAFF.

The chain is built from TRBV4-1 and TRBJ1-2; tentatively, D is TRBD1 (5 bases). The V gene's germline CDR1 is MGHRA and CDR2 YSYEKL. V lost 0 bases, J lost 6 bases, and 20 bases lay in between. CDR3 length equals 17 residues. The chain's CDR3 is CASSQEGAVSPQDGYTF. As DNA, the CDR3 is TGCGCCAGCAGCCAAGAAGGGGCCGTATCTCCCCAGGATGGCTACACCTTC.

V and J are TRBV28 and TRBJ1-6, with D tentatively TRBD1 (5 bases). Looked up from germline, CDR1 is MDHEN and CDR2 is SYDVKM. This CDR3 contains 12 residues. V gave up 6 bases and J gave up 9 bases, with 9 bases separating them. Written as DNA, the CDR3 is TGTGCCAGCAGCACCAGGGTTTCACCCCTCCACTTT. It encodes CASSTRVSPLHF.

The CDR3 sequence: CASSPLLDFNYGYTF. CDR3 bases: TGTGCCAGCTCACCTCTGCTAGATTTTAACTATGGCTACACCTTC. V gene TRBV18 combines with J gene TRBJ1-2; no definite D call. Trimming took 3 bases from V and 1 from J, leaving 12 bases between them. The CDR3 runs to 15 residues. Looked up from germline, CDR1 is KGHSH and CDR2 is LQKENI.

V usage is TRBV28 and J usage is TRBJ2-7; D may be TRBD2 (5 bases). The V and J ends lost 8 bases and 2 bases respectively, with 16 bases between them. The CDR3 is 14 amino acids. Germline V gene data show CDR1 as MDHEN and CDR2 as SYDVKM. CDR3 coding DNA: TGTGCCAGCCATACCAGTGGGGAGACCTACGAGCAGTACTTC. Amino acid sequence: CASHTSGETYEQYF.

This chain connects TRBV3-1 (or the pseudogene TRBV3-2) to TRBJ1-2; D is unclear. The CDR3 extends over 14 amino acids. In germline, CDR1 is LGHDT, CDR2 YNNKEL (reference sequence). Trimming left V 2 bases short and J 7 bases short, with 14 bases between. In nucleotides, the CDR3 is TGTGCCAGCAGCCAAAACGGGCGAATAGGTGGCTACACCTTC. This gives the protein CASSQNGRIGGYTF.

This chain connects TRBV6-6 to TRBJ1-1; the match to TRBD1 covers 8 bases. The CDR3 has 16 residues. Germline CDR1 MNHNY, CDR2 SVGAGI (reference sequence). V was pared by 7 bases and J by 0 bases, with 10 bases of the junction left unmatched. The CDR3 sequence is CASTRPGQAMNTEAFF. CDR3 coding DNA: TGTGCCAGCACCCGTCCGGGACAGGCAATGAACACTGAAGCTTTCTTT.

To note about this clone: Other nucleotide sequences from this sample produce the same CDR3. The chain carries TRBV18 and TRBJ2-7; no clear D gene. Germline CDR1 reads KGHSH; CDR2 reads LQKENI. With 0 bases removed from V and 3 bases from J, the gap between germline ends came to 6 bases. The CDR3 is made up of 13 amino acids. The CDR3 loop is CASSPPAVYEQYF. CDR3 nucleotide sequence: TGTGCCAGCTCACCACCGGCTGTCTACGAGCAGTACTTC.

This chain joins TRBV4-3 and TRBJ2-3, with 11 bases that match TRBD1. CDR1 is LGHNA and CDR2 is YSLEER in the germline V gene. The CDR3 consists of 16 residues. Unmatched junction bases numbered 8, after V lost 1 base and J lost 8 bases. CDR3: CASSQGWDRGIGTQYF. The CDR3 bases are TGCGCCAGCAGCCAAGGATGGGACAGGGGGATAGGTACGCAGTATTTT.

J is TRBJ1-1 and V is TRBV29-1; weak D call: TRBD1 (6 bases). This CDR3 comprises 13 residues. CDR1 and CDR2 from the germline V gene are SQVTM and ANQGSEA. V dropped 0 bases and J dropped 1 base, with 6 bases sitting between them. The CDR3 sequence is CSVEEGGNTEAFF. The CDR3 bases are TGCAGCGTTGAAGAAGGGGGGAACACTGAAGCTTTCTTT.

The rearrangement links TRBV27 to TRBJ2-1; 10 bases are shared with TRBD2. This CDR3 spans 15 amino acids. CDR1 is MNHEY, CDR2 SMNVEV, per germline (reference sequence). After removal of 4 bases from V and 6 bases from J, the junction contained 6 bases not matched to a gene. CDR3 nucleotide sequence: TGTGCCAGCAGTTCGCGGACTAGCGGAACCAATGAGCAGTTCTTC. Protein: CASSSRTSGTNEQFF.

V is TRBV19 and J is TRBJ2-3; TRBD2 agrees at 7 bases. The germline V gene has CDR1 LNHDA and CDR2 SQIVND (reference sequence). CDR3 length: 16 residues. V lost 5 bases and J lost 2; bases outside the gene matches: 10. CDR3 bases: TGTGCCAGTAGTTCGGGAGGAGGGTTTTACACAGATACGCAGTATTTT. It encodes CASSSGGGFYTDTQYF.

The chain is built from TRBV24-1 and TRBJ1-4, with D unclear. The CDR3 has 13 amino acids. Trimming pared 4 bases from V and 10 bases from J, leaving 12 bases between. The germline gives CDR1 KGHDR, CDR2 SFDVKD. CDR3 nucleotides: TGTGCCACCAGTGACGGCACTCTGGGAAAACTGTTTTTT. This sequence encodes CATSDGTLGKLFF.

This rearrangement joins TRBV4-3 to TRBJ2-1; 9 bases agree with TRBD1. Germline CDR1 LGHNA, CDR2 YSLEER. Trimming cost V 0 bases and J 8 bases; bases outside gene matches: 8. The CDR3 spans 16 residues. The CDR3 sequence is CASSQDPGQGADEQFF. CDR3 DNA sequence: TGCGCCAGCAGCCAAGACCCGGGACAGGGAGCCGATGAGCAGTTCTTC.

This clone came up a few times. The genes are TRBV3-1 (or the pseudogene TRBV3-2) and TRBJ1-3; D unclear. The CDR3 covers 14 residues. Deletions cut 1 base from V and 0 bases from J, with 4 bases between. The germline gives CDR1 LGHDT, CDR2 YNNKEL (reference sequence). The CDR3 nucleotides are TGTGCCAGCAGCCAAGGCAACTCTGGAAACACCATATATTTT. Translating gives CASSQGNSGNTIYF.

The V call is TRBV7-9, the J call TRBJ2-7, with D possibly being TRBD1 (5 bases). Germline V lookup: CDR1 SEHNR, CDR2 FQNEAQ (reference sequence). Trimming removed 4 bases at V and 1 base at J, with 8 bases between. CDR3 size: 13 residues. DNA of the CDR3: TGTGCCAGCAGCTCCAGACAGTCCTACGAGCAGTACTTC. Translating it yields CASSSRQSYEQYF.

This clone was observed once. The chain combines TRBV28 with TRBJ1-2; TRBD1 aligns across 7 bases. Germline loops: CDR1 MDHEN, CDR2 SYDVKM. This CDR3 is built from 12 residues. J was trimmed by 13 bases and V by 5 bases; bases with no gene match: 10. CDR3 protein: CASSQTGRGATF. In DNA form, the CDR3 reads TGTGCCAGCAGTCAGACAGGGAGAGGGGCCACCTTC.

J is TRBJ2-6 and V is TRBV6-5; 7 bases match TRBD1. The CDR3 runs 15 residues. Germline loops: CDR1 MNHEY, CDR2 SVGAGI. Trimming cost V 6 bases and J 4 bases; bases outside gene matches: 6. This chain's CDR3 is CASRGGFPGANVLTF. As DNA, the CDR3 is TGTGCCAGCAGAGGGGGCTTTCCAGGGGCCAACGTCCTGACTTTC.

The chain carries TRBV6-5 and TRBJ1-5; 7 bases are a match to TRBD1. J lost 4 bases, V lost 6 bases, and 6 bases had no gene match. CDR3 length: 14 amino acids. The germline gives CDR1 MNHEY, CDR2 SVGAGI. CDR3 DNA: TGTGCCAGCAGCGGGGACAGTGAGAATCAGCCCCAGCATTTT. Translating gives CASSGDSENQPQHF.

In its sample, this clone was seen once. The rearrangement links TRBV5-1 to TRBJ1-2, with 8 nucleotides matching TRBD1. The CDR3 has 12 amino acids. CDR1 and CDR2 (germline): SGHRS, YFSETQ. The V and J ends lost 4 bases and 8 bases, in that order; junction bases with no gene match: 4. CDR3 protein: CASSLGQGGYTF. The CDR3 DNA reads as TGCGCCAGCAGCCTAGGACAGGGAGGCTACACCTTC. The full variable domain, with the rest looked up from reference TRBV5-1 and TRBJ1-2, is KAGVTQTPRYLIKTRGQQVTLSCSPISGHRSVSWYQQTPGQGLQFLFEYFSETQRNKGNFPGRFSGRQFSNSRSEMNVSTLELGDSALYLCASSLGQGGYTFGSGTRLTVV.